These 6 T cell receptor beta chains were sequenced from one sample in a study of PD-1 blockade in mismatch repair-deficient tumors. The data were produced by immunoSEQ multiplex PCR, yet TCRdb's version contains in-frame clones alone and is incomplete. The data contain about 49,000 clones, 77% of them singletons. The sample here was PBMCs, taken before pembrolizumab treatment. The receptors shown here come from an adult with mismatch repair-deficient cancer.

V usage is TRBV6-1 and J usage is TRBJ1-1; D unresolved. Germline CDR1 and CDR2: MNHNS and SASEGT. The V gene lost 5 bases and the J gene lost 3 bases, with 10 bases spanning the gap. The CDR3 sequence is 13 residues long. Here the CDR3 reads CASSNHRDTEAFF. The CDR3 region has the DNA TGTGCCAGCAGTAATCATAGGGACACTGAAGCTTTCTTT.

The chain has TRBV27 and TRBJ2-2; unclear D gene. CDR1 is MNHEY and CDR2 is SMNVEV in the germline V gene (reference sequence). The CDR3 is made up of 13 amino acids. The germline V and J ends were trimmed by 10 bases and 4 bases, with 13 bases remaining between them. For the CDR3, the DNA is TGTGCCATCCGGAAGGGCATCACCGGGGAGCTGTTTTTT. As protein: CAIRKGITGELFF.

The rearrangement links TRBV2 to TRBJ1-1; 7 bases are shared with TRBD1. After removal of 2 bases from V and 1 base from J, the junction contained 4 bases not matched to a gene. CDR1 SNHLY and CDR2 FYNNEI come from the germline V gene. CDR3 length: 15 residues. CDR3 loop: CASSETKGANTEAFF. CDR3 in DNA: TGTGCCAGCAGTGAAACGAAGGGGGCGAACACTGAAGCTTTCTTT. The full variable domain, completed using reference TRBV2 and TRBJ1-1, is EPEVTQTPSHQVTQMGQEVILRCVPISNHLYFYWYRQILGQKVEFLVSFYNNEISEKSEIFDDQFSVERPDGSNFTLKIRSTKLEDSAMYFCASSETKGANTEAFFGQGTRLTVV.

The genes are TRBV19 and TRBJ1-2, with TRBD1 matching over 12 bases. The germline CDR1 and CDR2 sequences are LNHDA and SQIVND (reference sequence). CDR3 length equals 18 residues. Trimming took 3 bases from V and 4 from J; bases not matched to a gene: 12. The CDR3, as DNA: TGTGCCAGTAGTATCCCCCCCGGGACAGGGGGCACAGGCTATGGCTACACCTTC. Residues: CASSIPPGTGGTGYGYTF.

The chain couples TRBV10-3 to TRBJ2-3, with TRBD2 matching over 7 bases. Germline values: CDR1 ENHRY, CDR2 SYGVKD. The CDR3 consists of 17 residues. J gave up 1 base and V 3 bases, and 10 bases lay outside the gene matches. The CDR3 DNA reads TGTGCCATCAGTGACCTAGCGGATGAAGCACGCACAGATACGCAGTATTTT. Translation gives CAISDLADEARTDTQYF.

This clone appeared once. The chain carries TRBV11-2 and TRBJ1-3; D gene unclear. The CDR3 has 15 residues. Trimming removed 1 base from V and 3 bases from J, with 10 bases in between. Germline CDR1 SGHAT, CDR2 FQNNGV. CDR3: CASSLAEEVGNTIYF. In DNA, the CDR3 is TGTGCCAGCAGCTTAGCCGAGGAAGTTGGAAACACCATATATTTT.